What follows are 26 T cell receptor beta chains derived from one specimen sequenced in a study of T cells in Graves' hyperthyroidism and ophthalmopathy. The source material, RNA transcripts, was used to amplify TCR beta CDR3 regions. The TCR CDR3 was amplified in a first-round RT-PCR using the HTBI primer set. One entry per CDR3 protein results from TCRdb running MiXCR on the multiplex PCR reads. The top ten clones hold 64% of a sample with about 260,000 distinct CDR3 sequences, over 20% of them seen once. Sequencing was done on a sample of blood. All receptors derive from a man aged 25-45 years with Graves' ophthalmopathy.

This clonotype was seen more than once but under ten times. DNA for the CDR3: TGTGCTAGTGGTTTCTCGGGAGGGGGTGGGCCCCAGCATTTT. Its protein is CASGFSGGGGPQHF. The V call is TRBV12-5, the J call TRBJ1-5; D is perhaps TRBD1 (6 bases). There are 14 residues in the CDR3. Trimming left V 3 bases short and J 9 bases short, with 15 bases between. Germline assignment: CDR1 LGHNT and CDR2 FRNRAP.

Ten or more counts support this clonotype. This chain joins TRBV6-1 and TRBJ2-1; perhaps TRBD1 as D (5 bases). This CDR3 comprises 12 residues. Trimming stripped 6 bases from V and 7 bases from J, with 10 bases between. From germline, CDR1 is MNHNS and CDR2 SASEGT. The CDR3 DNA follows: TGTGCCAGCAGGTCCCCAGGGAATGAGCAGTTCTTC. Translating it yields CASRSPGNEQFF.

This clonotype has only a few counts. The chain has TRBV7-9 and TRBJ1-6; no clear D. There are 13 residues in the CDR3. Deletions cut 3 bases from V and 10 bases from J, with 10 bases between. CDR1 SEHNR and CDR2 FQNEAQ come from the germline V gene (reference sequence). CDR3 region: CASSFSDISPLHF. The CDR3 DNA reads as TGTGCCAGCAGCTTCTCCGACATCTCACCCCTCCACTTT.

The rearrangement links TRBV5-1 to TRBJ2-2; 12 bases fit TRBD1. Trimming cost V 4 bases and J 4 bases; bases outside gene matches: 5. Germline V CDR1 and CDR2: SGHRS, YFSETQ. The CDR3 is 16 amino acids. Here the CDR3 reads CASSPGQGAGTGELFF. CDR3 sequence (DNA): TGCGCCAGCAGCCCGGGACAGGGGGCCGGCACCGGGGAGCTGTTTTTT.

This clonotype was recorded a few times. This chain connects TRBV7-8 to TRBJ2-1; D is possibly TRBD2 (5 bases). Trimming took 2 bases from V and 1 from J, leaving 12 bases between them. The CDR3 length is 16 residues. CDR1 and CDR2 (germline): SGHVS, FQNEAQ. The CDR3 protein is CASSLSPGMSYNEQFF. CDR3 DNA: TGTGCCAGCAGCTTAAGCCCCGGGATGTCCTACAATGAGCAGTTCTTC.

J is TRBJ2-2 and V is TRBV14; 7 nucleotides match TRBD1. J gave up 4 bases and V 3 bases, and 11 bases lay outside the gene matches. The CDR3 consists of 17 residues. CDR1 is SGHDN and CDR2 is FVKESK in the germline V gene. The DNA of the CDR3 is TGTGCCAGCAGCCACAACAGGGGAGCTAGGTTCACCGGGGAGCTGTTTTTT. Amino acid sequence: CASSHNRGARFTGELFF.

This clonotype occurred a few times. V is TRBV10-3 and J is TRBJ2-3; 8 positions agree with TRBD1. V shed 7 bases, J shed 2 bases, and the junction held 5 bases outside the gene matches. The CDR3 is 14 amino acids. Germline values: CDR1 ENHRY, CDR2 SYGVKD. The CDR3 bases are TGTGCCATCAATCCGGGACAGGTCACAGATACGCAGTATTTT. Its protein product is CAINPGQVTDTQYF.

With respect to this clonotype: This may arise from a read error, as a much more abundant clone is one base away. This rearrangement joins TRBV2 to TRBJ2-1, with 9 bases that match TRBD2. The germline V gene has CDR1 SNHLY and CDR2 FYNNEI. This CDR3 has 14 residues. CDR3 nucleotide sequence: TGTGCCAGCAGGCCGGGACTAGCTTACAGTGAGCAGTTCTTC. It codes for CASRPGLAYSEQFF.

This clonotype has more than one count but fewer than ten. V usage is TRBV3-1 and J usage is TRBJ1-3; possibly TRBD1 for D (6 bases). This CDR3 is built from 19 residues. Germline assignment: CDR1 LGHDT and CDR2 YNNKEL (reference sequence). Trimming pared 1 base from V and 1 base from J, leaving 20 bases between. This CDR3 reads CASSQVLDRRGFSGNTIYF. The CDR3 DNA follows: TGTGCCAGCAGCCAAGTGTTAGACAGGAGAGGGTTTTCTGGAAACACCATATATTTT.

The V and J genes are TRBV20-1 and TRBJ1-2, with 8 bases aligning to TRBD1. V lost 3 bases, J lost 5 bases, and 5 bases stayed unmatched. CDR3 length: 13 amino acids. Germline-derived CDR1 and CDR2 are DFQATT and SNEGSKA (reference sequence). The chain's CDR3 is CSASITGGYGYTF. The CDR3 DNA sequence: TGCAGTGCTAGCATCACAGGGGGTTATGGCTACACCTTC.

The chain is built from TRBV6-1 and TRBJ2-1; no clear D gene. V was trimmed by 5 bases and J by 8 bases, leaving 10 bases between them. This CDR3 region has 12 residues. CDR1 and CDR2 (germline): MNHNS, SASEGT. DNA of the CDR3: TGTGCCAGCAGTCTCTTTGGCGATGAGCAGTTCTTC. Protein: CASSLFGDEQFF.

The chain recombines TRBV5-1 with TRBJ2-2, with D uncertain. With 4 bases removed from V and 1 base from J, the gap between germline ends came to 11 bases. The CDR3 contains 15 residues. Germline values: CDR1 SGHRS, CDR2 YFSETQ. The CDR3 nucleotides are TGCGCCAGCAGCCGACATTTCATGAACACCGGGGAGCTGTTTTTT. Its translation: CASSRHFMNTGELFF.

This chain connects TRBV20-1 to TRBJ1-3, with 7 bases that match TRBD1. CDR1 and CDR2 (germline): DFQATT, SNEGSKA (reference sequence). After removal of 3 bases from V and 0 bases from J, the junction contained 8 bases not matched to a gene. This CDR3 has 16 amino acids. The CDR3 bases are TGCAGTGCTAGGCGGACAGGCAGTATCTCTGGAAACACCATATATTTT. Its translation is CSARRTGSISGNTIYF.

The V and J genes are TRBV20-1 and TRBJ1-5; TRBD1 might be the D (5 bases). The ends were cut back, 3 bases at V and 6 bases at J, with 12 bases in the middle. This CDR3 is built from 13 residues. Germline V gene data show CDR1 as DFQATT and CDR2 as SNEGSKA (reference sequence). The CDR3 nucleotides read TGCAGTGCTAGTGGGGGACCGGGTCAGCCCCAGCATTTT. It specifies CSASGGPGQPQHF.

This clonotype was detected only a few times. CDR3 DNA: TGTGCCAGCAGTTTAACCCCAGGGGGCTCCGGGGAGCTGTTTTTT. It codes for CASSLTPGGSGELFF. The chain combines TRBV28 with TRBJ2-2; the match to TRBD1 covers 8 bases. V lost 2 bases and J lost 6; bases outside the gene matches: 5. The CDR3 runs 15 residues. Germline assignment: CDR1 MDHEN and CDR2 SYDVKM.

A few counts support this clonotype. The CDR3 spells CACSGKGPYNEQFF. The CDR3 bases are TGTGCCTGCTCCGGCAAGGGTCCCTACAATGAGCAGTTCTTC. The chain couples TRBV30 to TRBJ2-1; D call uncertain. This CDR3 is 14 amino acids long. Germline V gene lookup returns CDR1 GTSNPN and CDR2 SVGIG (reference sequence). The V gene lost 6 bases and the J gene lost 2 bases, with 14 bases spanning the gap. The full variable domain, completed using reference TRBV30 and TRBJ2-1, is SQTIHQWPATLVQPVGSPLSLECTVEGTSNPNLYWYRQAAGRGLQLLFYSVGIGQISSEVPQNLSASRPQDRQFILSSKKLLLSDSGFYLCACSGKGPYNEQFFGPGTRLTVL.

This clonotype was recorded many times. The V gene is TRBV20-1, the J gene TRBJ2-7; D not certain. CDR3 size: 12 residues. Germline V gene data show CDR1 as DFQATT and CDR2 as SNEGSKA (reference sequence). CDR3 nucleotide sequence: TGCAGCTCCAGCCCAGGAGTCAACGAGCAGTACTTC. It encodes CSSSPGVNEQYF.

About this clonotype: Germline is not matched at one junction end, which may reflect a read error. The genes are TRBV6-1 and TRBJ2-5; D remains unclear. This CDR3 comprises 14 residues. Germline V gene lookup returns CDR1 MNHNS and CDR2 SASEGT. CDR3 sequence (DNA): TGTGCCAGCAGTGAAGTAGGTGGGATATTGAGTTTGGACTTC. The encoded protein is CASSEVGGILSLDF.

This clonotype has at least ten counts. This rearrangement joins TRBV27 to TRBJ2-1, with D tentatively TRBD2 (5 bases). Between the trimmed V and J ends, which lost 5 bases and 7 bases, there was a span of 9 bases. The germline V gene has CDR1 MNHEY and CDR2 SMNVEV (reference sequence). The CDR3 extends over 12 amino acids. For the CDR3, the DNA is TGTGCCAGCAGTATCGGCGGGAATGAGCAGTTCTTC. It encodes CASSIGGNEQFF.

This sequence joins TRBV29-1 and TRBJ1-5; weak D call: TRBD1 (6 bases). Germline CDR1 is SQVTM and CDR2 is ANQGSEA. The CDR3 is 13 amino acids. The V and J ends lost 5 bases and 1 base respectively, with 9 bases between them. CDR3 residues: CSVSGESNQPQHF. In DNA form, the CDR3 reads TGCAGCGTTTCAGGGGAAAGCAATCAGCCCCAGCATTTT.

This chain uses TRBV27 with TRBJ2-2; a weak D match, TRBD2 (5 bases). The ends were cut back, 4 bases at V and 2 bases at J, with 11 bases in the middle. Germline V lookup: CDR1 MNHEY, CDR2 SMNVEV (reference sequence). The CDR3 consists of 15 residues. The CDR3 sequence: CASSYAGLNTGELFF. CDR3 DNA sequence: TGTGCCAGCAGTTACGCGGGCCTAAACACCGGGGAGCTGTTTTTT.

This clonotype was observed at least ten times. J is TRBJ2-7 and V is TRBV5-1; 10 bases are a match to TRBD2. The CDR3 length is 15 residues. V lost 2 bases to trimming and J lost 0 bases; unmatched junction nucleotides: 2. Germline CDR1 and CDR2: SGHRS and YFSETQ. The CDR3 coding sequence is TGCGCCAGCAGCTTATGGACTAGCGGCTCCTACGAGCAGTACTTC. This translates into CASSLWTSGSYEQYF.

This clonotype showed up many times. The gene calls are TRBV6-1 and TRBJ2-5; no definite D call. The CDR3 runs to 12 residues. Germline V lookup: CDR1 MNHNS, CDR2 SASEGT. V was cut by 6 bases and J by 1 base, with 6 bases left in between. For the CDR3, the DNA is TGTGCCAGCAGAGACTTCCAAGAGACCCAGTACTTC. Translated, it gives CASRDFQETQYF.

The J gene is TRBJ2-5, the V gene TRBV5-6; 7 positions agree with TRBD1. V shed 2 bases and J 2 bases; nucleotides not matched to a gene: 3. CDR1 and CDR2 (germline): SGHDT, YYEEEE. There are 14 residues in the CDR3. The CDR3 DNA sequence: TGTGCCAGCAGCTTAGGCAGGGGGCAAGAGACCCAGTACTTC. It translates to CASSLGRGQETQYF.

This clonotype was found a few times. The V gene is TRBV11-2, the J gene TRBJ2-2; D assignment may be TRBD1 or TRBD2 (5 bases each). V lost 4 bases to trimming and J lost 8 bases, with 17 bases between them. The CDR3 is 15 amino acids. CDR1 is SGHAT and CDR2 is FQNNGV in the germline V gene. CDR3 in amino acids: CASSSWDALGGELFF. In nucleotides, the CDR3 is TGTGCCAGCAGCTCGTGGGACGCTTTGGGGGGGGAGCTGTTTTTT.

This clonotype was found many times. The CDR3: CAISQMAGGRNTEAFF. CDR3 bases: TGTGCCATCAGCCAAATGGCAGGGGGACGGAACACTGAAGCTTTCTTT. V is TRBV10-3 and J is TRBJ1-1; TRBD1 matches 7 bases. The trim removed 6 bases at V and 1 base at J, leaving 11 bases unmatched. Per the germline V gene, CDR1 is ENHRY and CDR2 is SYGVKD. The CDR3 extends over 16 amino acids.